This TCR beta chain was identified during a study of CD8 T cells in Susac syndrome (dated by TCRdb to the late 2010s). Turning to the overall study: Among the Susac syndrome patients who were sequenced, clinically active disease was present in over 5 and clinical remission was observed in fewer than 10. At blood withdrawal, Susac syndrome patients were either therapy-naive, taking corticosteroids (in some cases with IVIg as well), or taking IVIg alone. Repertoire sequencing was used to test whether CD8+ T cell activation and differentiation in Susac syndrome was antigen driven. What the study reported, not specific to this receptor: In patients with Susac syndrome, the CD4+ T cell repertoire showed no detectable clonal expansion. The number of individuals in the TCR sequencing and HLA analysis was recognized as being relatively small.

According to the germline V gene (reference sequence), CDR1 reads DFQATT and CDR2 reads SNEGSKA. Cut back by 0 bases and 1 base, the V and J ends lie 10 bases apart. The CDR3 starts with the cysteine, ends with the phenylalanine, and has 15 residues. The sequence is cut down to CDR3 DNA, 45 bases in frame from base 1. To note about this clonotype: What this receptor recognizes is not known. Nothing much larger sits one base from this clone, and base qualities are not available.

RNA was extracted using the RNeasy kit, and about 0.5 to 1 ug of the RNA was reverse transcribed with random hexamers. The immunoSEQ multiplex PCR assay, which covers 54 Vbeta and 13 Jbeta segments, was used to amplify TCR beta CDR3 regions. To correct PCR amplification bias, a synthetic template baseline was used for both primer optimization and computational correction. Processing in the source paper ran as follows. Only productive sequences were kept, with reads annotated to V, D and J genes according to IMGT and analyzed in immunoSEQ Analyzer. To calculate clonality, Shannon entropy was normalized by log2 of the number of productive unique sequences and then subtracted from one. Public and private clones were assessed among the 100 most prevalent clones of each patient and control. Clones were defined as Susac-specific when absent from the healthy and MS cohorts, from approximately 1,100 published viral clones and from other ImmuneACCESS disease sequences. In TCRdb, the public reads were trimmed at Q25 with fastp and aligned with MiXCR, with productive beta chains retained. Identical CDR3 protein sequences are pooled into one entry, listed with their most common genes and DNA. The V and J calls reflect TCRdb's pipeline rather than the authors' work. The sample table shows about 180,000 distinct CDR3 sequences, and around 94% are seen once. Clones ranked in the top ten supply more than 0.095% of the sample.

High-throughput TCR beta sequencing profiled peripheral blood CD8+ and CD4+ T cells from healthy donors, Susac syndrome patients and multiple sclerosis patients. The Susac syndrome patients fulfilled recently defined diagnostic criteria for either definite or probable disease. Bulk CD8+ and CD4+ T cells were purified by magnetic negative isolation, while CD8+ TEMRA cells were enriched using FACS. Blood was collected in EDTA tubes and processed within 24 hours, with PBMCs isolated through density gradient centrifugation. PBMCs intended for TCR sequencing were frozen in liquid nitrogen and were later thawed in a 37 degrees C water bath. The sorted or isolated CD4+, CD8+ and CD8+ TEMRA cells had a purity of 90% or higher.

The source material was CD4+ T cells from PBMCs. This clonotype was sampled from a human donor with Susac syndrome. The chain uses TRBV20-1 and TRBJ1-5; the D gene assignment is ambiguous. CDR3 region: CSARDGKGSNQPQHF. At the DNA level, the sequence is TGCAGTGCTAGAGATGGTAAGGGAAGCAATCAGCCCCAGCATTTT.